This T cell receptor (beta chain) was sequenced during a study of cytomegalovirus exposure and HLA in healthy donors. At the level of the study: Across 350 to 400 genotyped donors, around 80% landed in the Caucasian-associated ancestry cluster.

A note on this clone: What it recognizes is unknown.

Use of 60 Vbeta and 13 Jbeta primers characterized the PCR. The method was immunoSEQ multiplex PCR; TCRdb's version includes in-frame clones alone and lacks a portion of them. The profile shows over 130,000 clones, around three quarters of them singletons. Findings of the study overall: The study recorded 150 to 200 TCR beta chains that were cytomegalovirus-associated.

This clonotype was obtained from a woman aged 35 to 49 in good health and CMV-seropositive. The sample consisted of PBMCs.

The CDR3 reads CASSEGYLAGEETQYF. The DNA of the CDR3 is TGTGCCAGCAGTGAAGGATACCTAGCAGGTGAAGAGACCCAGTACTTC. The chain recombines TRBV25-1 with TRBJ2-5; D perhaps matches TRBD2 (5 bases). The ends were cut back, 2 bases at V and 3 bases at J, with 16 bases in the middle. The CDR3 has 16 amino acids. The germline CDR1 and CDR2 sequences are MGHDK and SYGVNS.